Each of the 8 T cell receptor beta chains below was sequenced from the same sample in a study of T-cell memory formation after mild COVID-19. MiXCR, run by TCRdb on the 5' RACE reads, gives a single entry per CDR3 protein. The table lists fewer than 650,000 distinct CDR3 sequences, 20% to 25% of them singletons. Material for sequencing was PBMCs or a T cell subset sorted from them (not recorded which). All receptors derive from an adult woman who had mild COVID-19 (a few samples of this study predate the infection). Cell type and time point are not known.

The sample holds a few counts of this clonotype. V gene TRBV15 combines with J gene TRBJ2-7; D not certain. Trimming removed 0 bases at V and 5 bases at J, with 14 bases between. The CDR3 totals 15 residues. Looked up from germline, CDR1 is LNHNV and CDR2 is YYDKDF (reference sequence). CDR3 loop: CATSRDPHAGNEQYF. CDR3 coding DNA: TGTGCCACCAGCAGAGATCCCCATGCTGGAAACGAGCAGTACTTC.

This clonotype was seen many times. In DNA form, the CDR3 reads TGTGCCAGCAGCTTAGGGGAGACAGGGTTTGCGCACCTGAGAGGCTACACCTTC. This translates into CASSLGETGFAHLRGYTF. The rearrangement uses TRBV7-8 and TRBJ1-2; 7 bases are a match to TRBD1. The junction had 19 bases not matched to a gene; V was cut back by 1 base and J by 8 bases. Germline V gives CDR1 SGHVS, CDR2 FQNEAQ. The CDR3 length is 18 residues.

There are many counts of this clonotype. V gene TRBV7-9 combines with J gene TRBJ2-1; perhaps TRBD2 as D (5 bases). CDR3 size: 15 residues. The ends were cut back, 5 bases at V and 4 bases at J, with 15 bases in the middle. From germline, CDR1 is SEHNR and CDR2 FQNEAQ (reference sequence). In DNA form, the CDR3 reads TGTGCCAGCAGCCGAGGACTTCAACAATACAATGAGCAGTTCTTC. Encoded protein: CASSRGLQQYNEQFF. The whole variable domain, remainder taken from reference TRBV7-9 and TRBJ2-1, is DTGVSQNPRHKITKRGQNVTFRCDPISEHNRLYWYRQTLGQGPEFLTYFQNEAQLEKSRLLSDRFSAERPKGSFSTLEIQRTEQGDSAMYLCASSRGLQQYNEQFFGPGTRLTVL.

This rearrangement joins TRBV4-2 to TRBJ2-3; 9 nucleotides agree with TRBD1. V lost 0 bases and J lost 5; bases outside the gene matches: 9. CDR3 length: 17 residues. Germline CDR1 reads LGHNA; CDR2 reads YNFKEQ. CDR3 in amino acids: CASSQEGDRGYGDTQYF. The CDR3 bases are TGTGCCAGCAGCCAAGAAGGAGACAGGGGGTATGGAGATACGCAGTATTTT.

This clonotype was observed a few times. This CDR3 is CASSFGGGEQYF. The CDR3 DNA follows: TGTGCCAGCAGCTTTGGGGGGGGCGAGCAGTACTTC. This chain joins TRBV5-4 and TRBJ2-7, with TRBD2 matching 7 bases. V was clipped by 2 bases and J by 6 bases; unmatched bases: 2. Germline values: CDR1 SGHNT, CDR2 YYREEE (reference sequence). This CDR3 has 12 residues.

The chain recombines TRBV6-4 with TRBJ2-1; D is perhaps TRBD2 (5 bases). Trimming removed 3 bases from V and 6 bases from J, with 15 bases in between. Germline values: CDR1 MRHNA, CDR2 SNTAGT. The CDR3 runs to 15 residues. CDR3 sequence: CASSESADSFNEQFF. In DNA form, the CDR3 reads TGTGCCAGCAGTGAATCGGCGGACTCGTTCAATGAGCAGTTCTTC.

This clonotype was recorded at least ten times. The V gene is TRBV25-1, the J gene TRBJ1-6; 7 bases line up with TRBD1. Germline CDR1 and CDR2: MGHDK and SYGVNS. The V segment lost 6 bases and the J segment 7 bases; nucleotides outside the gene matches: 12. This CDR3 has 16 residues. CDR3: CASSNTNQGGNSPLHF. In DNA form, the CDR3 reads TGTGCCAGCAGCAACACCAACCAGGGGGGGAATTCACCCCTCCACTTT.

In its sample, this clonotype was seen a few times. The chain's CDR3 is CSALGLEETQYF. CDR3 DNA sequence: TGCAGTGCCCTCGGACTAGAAGAGACCCAGTACTTC. V and J are TRBV20-1 and TRBJ2-5; 7 positions match TRBD2. This CDR3 spans 12 amino acids. CDR1 and CDR2 (germline): DFQATT, SNEGSKA (reference sequence). V was clipped by 6 bases and J by 3 bases; unmatched bases: 4.